This T cell receptor beta chain was retrieved from a study of T cells in Graves' hyperthyroidism and ophthalmopathy. Turning to the study itself: Peripheral blood specimens were obtained at initial diagnosis, prior to any treatment.

For ophthalmopathy patients, the Clinical Activity Score was at least 3 and the NOSPECS grade at least 4; duration was under 3 months. The source of the PBMCs was around 9 ml of fresh peripheral blood. From RNA transcripts, TCR beta CDR3 regions were amplified. The HTBI primer set was used in a first-round RT-PCR of the TCR CDR3. TCRdb reprocessed the multiplex PCR reads with MiXCR, giving one entry per CDR3 protein. The sample has about 250,000 distinct CDR3 sequences, almost 25% seen once; the top ten hold 35% to 40%. Trimming left V 0 bases short and J 5 bases short, with 4 bases between. Germline CDR1 MNHNS, CDR2 SASEGT. The CDR3 length is 12 residues. General study findings and limits: In validation, the model predicted ophthalmopathy. These predictions came a median 6.5 months before onset.

A note on this clonotype: Its antigen is unidentified.

This sequence was found in a middle-aged woman with Graves' ophthalmopathy. The rearrangement joins TRBV6-1 to TRBJ2-5; D is undetermined. The sequencing input was blood. This CDR3 reads CASSEATETQYF. The CDR3 DNA reads TGTGCCAGCAGTGAAGCCACGGAGACCCAGTACTTC.